These 27 T cell receptor beta chains originate from one sample sequenced in a study of breast tumors, draining lymph nodes, adjacent tissues. In TCRdb, the multiplex PCR reads were re-called with MiXCR into one record per CDR3 protein. The table lists around 150,000 distinct CDR3 sequences, about 30% of them singletons. The lymph nodes were axillary draining lymph nodes from breast cancer patients. The sequencing input was axillary lymph node tissue. These receptors were obtained from a female donor with breast cancer. Some clones in this sample may be carry-over from other donors' samples.

Comments on this clonotype: This could be a read error, since a much larger clone is one nucleotide away. The chain recombines TRBV6-1 with TRBJ1-2, with D possibly being TRBD1 (5 bases). CDR3 length: 16 amino acids. CDR1 is MNHNS, CDR2 SASEGT, per germline. The CDR3 spells CVSSERQGGSTYGYTF. The CDR3 nucleotides are TGTGTCAGCAGTGAAAGGCAGGGAGGATCGACCTATGGCTACACCTTC.

The table lists this clonotype with many counts. The chain is built from TRBV2 and TRBJ1-2; 8 nucleotides line up with TRBD1. From germline, CDR1 is SNHLY and CDR2 FYNNEI. Trimming at V came to 8 bases and at J to 7 bases, leaving 9 bases not matched to a gene. The CDR3 loop spans 13 amino acids. The CDR3 sequence is CASDRDRLSGYTF. CDR3 sequence (DNA): TGTGCCAGCGACCGGGACAGGCTATCTGGCTACACCTTC.

This clonotype appeared many times. The chain joins TRBV2 to TRBJ1-6; 7 bases fit TRBD1. There are 13 residues in the CDR3. J gave up 10 bases and V 7 bases, and 7 bases lay outside the gene matches. Germline CDR1 reads SNHLY; CDR2 reads FYNNEI. The CDR3 protein is CASKGALRSPLHF. The CDR3, as DNA: TGTGCCAGCAAGGGGGCGCTGCGCTCACCCCTCCACTTT.

Note on this clonotype: A much larger clone lies a single base off, so this may be a read error. V usage is TRBV20-1 and J usage is TRBJ2-1; D gene ambiguous. Germline V CDR1 and CDR2: DFQATT, SNEGSKA (reference sequence). The CDR3 extends over 16 amino acids. The V end was cut by 0 bases, the J end by 4 bases, with 16 bases between. The CDR3 sequence is CSAREANFGPYNEQFF. The DNA for the CDR3 is TGCAGTGCTAGAGAAGCCAACTTCGGCCCTTACAATGAGCAGTTCTTC.

In its sample, this clonotype was seen many times. The rearrangement links TRBV3-1 to TRBJ1-5; D remains ambiguous. Germline values: CDR1 LGHDT, CDR2 YNNKEL (reference sequence). The CDR3 contains 16 residues. Trimming stripped 1 base from V and 6 bases from J, with 16 bases between. For the CDR3, the DNA is TGTGCCAGCAGCCAAGGAAAACTGGTTGTCGGTCAGCCCCAGCATTTT. It specifies CASSQGKLVVGQPQHF.

In this sample, this clonotype turned up many times. The chain is built from TRBV18 and TRBJ2-2, with a weak D call TRBD2 (6 bases). The V gene lost 6 bases and the J gene lost 0 bases, with 8 bases spanning the gap. From germline, CDR1 is KGHSH and CDR2 LQKENI. The CDR3 sequence is 14 residues long. Written as DNA, the CDR3 is TGTGCCAGCTCCGGGACTTCGAACACCGGGGAGCTGTTTTTT. Translation gives CASSGTSNTGELFF.

This clonotype was seen repeatedly, ten times or more. The chain joins TRBV7-6 to TRBJ2-7; D assignment may be TRBD1 or TRBD2 (6 bases each). The length of the CDR3 is 14 residues. Trimming took off 5 bases at V and 5 bases at J, with 16 bases between the two ends. Germline V gene data show CDR1 as SGHVS and CDR2 as FNYEAQ. DNA for the CDR3: TGTGCCAGCAGCCCGCGAACGGGGGCTGACGAGCAGTACTTC. Protein product: CASSPRTGADEQYF. The full variable domain, rest sourced from reference TRBV7-6 and TRBJ2-7, is GAGVSQSPRYKVTKRGQDVALRCDPISGHVSLYWYRQALGQGPEFLTYFNYEAQQDKSGLPNDRFSAERPEGSISTLTIQRTEQRDSAMYRCASSPRTGADEQYFGPGTRLTVT.

At least ten counts were recorded for this clonotype. The chain joins TRBV12-3 or TRBV12-4 to TRBJ1-4; D possibly corresponds to TRBD1 (5 bases). The CDR3 consists of 14 residues. Trimming left V 6 bases short and J 10 bases short, with 18 bases between. CDR3 nucleotides: TGTGCCAGCAGCTTGAGGGCAGGGAGGGGAAAACTGTTTTTT. This translates into CASSLRAGRGKLFF.

This chain connects TRBV2 to TRBJ2-5, with 9 bases matching TRBD2. Trimming cost V 3 bases and J 5 bases; bases outside gene matches: 4. CDR1 SNHLY and CDR2 FYNNEI come from the germline V gene. CDR3 length: 14 residues. CDR3 sequence reads: CASSERLAGETQYF. The CDR3 bases are TGTGCCAGCAGTGAGCGGCTAGCGGGGGAGACCCAGTACTTC.

In this sample, this clonotype turned up a few times. The chain uses TRBV20-1 and TRBJ1-1, with 8 bases identical to TRBD1. With V trimmed by 6 bases and J by 9 bases, 18 bases remained unmatched. The CDR3 runs 15 residues. The germline V gene encodes CDR1 DFQATT and CDR2 SNEGSKA (reference sequence). CDR3 nucleotides: TGCAGTGCACACTCGTTGGGGCAGGGGGCCCCGAAAGCTTTCTTT. It codes for CSAHSLGQGAPKAFF.

This clonotype was seen only once. The chain couples TRBV6-5 to TRBJ1-2, with 7 bases aligning to TRBD1. V was clipped by 6 bases and J by 4 bases; unmatched bases: 14. The CDR3 extends over 16 amino acids. The germline gives CDR1 MNHEY, CDR2 SVGAGI. CDR3 amino acids: CASSENTGTAVYGYTF. The CDR3 nucleotides read TGTGCCAGCAGCGAAAATACCGGGACAGCGGTCTATGGCTACACCTTC.

This clonotype was counted many times. The rearrangement joins TRBV4-1 to TRBJ1-3; the match to TRBD1 covers 7 bases. With V trimmed by 3 bases and J by 0 bases, 8 bases remained unmatched. From germline, CDR1 is MGHRA and CDR2 YSYEKL. CDR3 length: 17 amino acids. CDR3 DNA sequence: TGCGCCAGCAGCCAGGGAAGACAGGGCAGCTCTGGAAACACCATATATTTT. Amino acids: CASSQGRQGSSGNTIYF.

As regards this clonotype: Given a much more abundant clone one base away, this may be a read error. The V call is TRBV6-2 or TRBV6-3, the J call TRBJ1-5; the match to TRBD1 covers 9 bases. V shed 6 bases, J shed 6 bases, and the junction held 6 bases outside the gene matches. Germline V CDR1 and CDR2: MNHEY, SVGEGT. There are 14 residues in the CDR3. The CDR3 bases are TGTGCCAGCAGGCCCACAGGGGGCAGTCAGCCCCAGCATTTT. Translation gives CASRPTGGSQPQHF.

This clonotype was counted ten times or more. The chain carries TRBV20-1 and TRBJ1-4; tentative D call: TRBD1 (5 bases). The germline gives CDR1 DFQATT, CDR2 SNEGSKA (reference sequence). The CDR3 sequence is 15 residues long. V lost 0 bases to trimming and J lost 3 bases, with 11 bases between them. The CDR3 DNA reads TGCAGTGCTAGAGATTCGACAGACCCTAATGAAAAACTGTTTTTT. Translating gives CSARDSTDPNEKLFF.

The chain carries TRBV20-1 and TRBJ1-2; TRBD1 aligns across 11 bases. J lost 5 bases, V lost 3 bases, and 5 bases had no gene match. CDR1 is DFQATT, CDR2 SNEGSKA, per germline (reference sequence). The CDR3 contains 14 residues. DNA for the CDR3: TGCAGTGCTAGGAAGGGACAGGGGGAATATGGCTACACCTTC. It yields the protein CSARKGQGEYGYTF.

Ten or more counts support this clonotype. The V and J genes are TRBV3-1 and TRBJ1-6, with a tentative D call TRBD1 (6 bases). Germline assignment: CDR1 LGHDT and CDR2 YNNKEL (reference sequence). This CDR3 spans 16 amino acids. Trimming left V 4 bases short and J 0 bases short, with 10 bases between. In DNA form, the CDR3 reads TGTGCCAGCAGCCGTACAGGGAGCTCCTATAATTCACCCCTCCACTTT. The encoded protein is CASSRTGSSYNSPLHF.

This clonotype has a count of ten or more. The chain links TRBV10-3 to TRBJ2-1, with 9 bases fitting TRBD2. This CDR3 comprises 13 residues. Germline-derived CDR1 and CDR2 are ENHRY and SYGVKD. J lost 9 bases, V lost 9 bases, and 9 bases had no gene match. The CDR3 DNA sequence: TGTGCCATTACGGGACTAGCCGACGGTGAGCAGTTCTTC. Amino acids: CAITGLADGEQFF.

This clonotype has a count of ten or more. The chain has TRBV19 and TRBJ1-4; D gene uncertain. Germline CDR1 reads LNHDA; CDR2 reads SQIVND (reference sequence). The CDR3 has 10 residues. V gave up 5 bases and J gave up 8 bases, with 3 bases separating them. The CDR3 nucleotides are TGTGCCAGTAGTGGGGAAAAACTGTTTTTT. Translated: CASSGEKLFF.

A remark on this clonotype: A much larger clone differs from this one at a single base, so this may be a read error. V is TRBV19 and J is TRBJ1-5; tentative D call: TRBD1 (6 bases). In germline, CDR1 is LNHDA, CDR2 SQIVND (reference sequence). The CDR3 is 16 residues long. Between the trimmed V and J ends, which lost 3 bases and 2 bases, there was a span of 14 bases. The CDR3 DNA is TGTGCCAGTAGTATCGCAGGGGCGCGGGGCAATCAGCCCCAGCATTTT. Protein product: CASSIAGARGNQPQHF.

This clonotype has more than one count but fewer than ten. This chain uses TRBV6-1 with TRBJ1-5; D may be TRBD1 (5 bases). The CDR3 contains 14 residues. CDR1 and CDR2 (germline): MNHNS, SASEGT. V lost 5 bases and J lost 4, with 12 bases in between. The CDR3: CASSQSGGNQPQHF. The CDR3 DNA reads TGTGCCAGCAGTCAGTCGGGGGGGAATCAGCCCCAGCATTTT.

With regard to this clonotype: A much larger clone lies a single base off, so this may be a read error. V and J are TRBV6-5 and TRBJ2-4; D is undetermined. The CDR3 has 17 residues. The germline V gene has CDR1 MNHEY and CDR2 SVGAGI. V gave up 0 bases and J gave up 0 bases, with 12 bases separating them. Here the CDR3 DNA reads TGTGCCAGCAGTTACTCTTGGTTGTCCTTAGCCAAAAACATTCAGTACTTC. Its protein product is CASSYSWLSLAKNIQYF.

This clonotype was observed many times. The rearrangement joins TRBV7-8 to TRBJ1-1; D is ambiguous. The length of the CDR3 is 13 residues. Per the germline V gene, CDR1 is SGHVS and CDR2 is FQNEAQ. V was pared by 6 bases and J by 3 bases, with 11 bases between. CDR3 DNA sequence: TGTGCCAGCAGTTATCAGGACGACACTGAAGCTTTCTTT. It codes for CASSYQDDTEAFF.

The sample holds many counts of this clonotype. This chain uses TRBV12-3 or TRBV12-4 with TRBJ1-5, with D tentatively TRBD1 (5 bases). The CDR3 totals 15 residues. V was pared by 3 bases and J by 4 bases, with 13 bases between. CDR3 bases: TGTGCCAGCAGTTTGTTCTTGGAGGGGAATCAGCCCCAGCATTTT. It translates to CASSLFLEGNQPQHF.

This clonotype was counted at least ten times. This sequence joins TRBV6-6 and TRBJ2-7; 9 bases agree with TRBD1. Germline V gene data show CDR1 as MNHNY and CDR2 as SVGAGI (reference sequence). The CDR3 is made up of 13 amino acids. Trimming at V came to 6 bases and at J to 5 bases, leaving 5 bases not matched to a gene. CDR3 nucleotide sequence: TGTGCCAGCAGCCTCGGACAGGGGCACGAGCAGTACGTC. Its translation is CASSLGQGHEQYV.

This clonotype was detected many times. The chain joins TRBV4-2 to TRBJ2-3; TRBD2 aligns across 9 bases. The CDR3 has 20 amino acids. The V and J ends lost 0 bases and 1 base, in that order; junction bases with no gene match: 14. Germline-derived CDR1 and CDR2 are LGHNA and YNFKEQ. CDR3 nucleotide sequence: TGTGCCAGCAGCCAAGATTATAGGCGGGGGGGCCCCTCTCGCACAGATACGCAGTATTTT. It is translated as CASSQDYRRGGPSRTDTQYF.

Turning to this clonotype: Because it lacks the conserved phenylalanine or tryptophan at the end, this CDR3 is likely a read error. This rearrangement joins TRBV7-9 to TRBJ2-5; 11 nucleotides match TRBD1. From germline, CDR1 is SEHNR and CDR2 FQNEAQ (reference sequence). The CDR3 loop spans 14 amino acids. Trimming at V came to 5 bases and at J to 7 bases, leaving 6 bases not matched to a gene. CDR3 DNA: TGTGCCAGCAGCCTAGGGACAGGGGGAGGGACCCAGTACCTC. This gives the protein CASSLGTGGGTQYL.

This clonotype was picked up a small number of times. This may come from a read error, since a much larger clone is one base off. The chain carries TRBV6-1 and TRBJ1-5; D is unresolved. The germline V and J ends were trimmed by 5 bases and 6 bases, with 17 bases remaining between them. This CDR3 has 15 residues. Germline V gene data show CDR1 as MNHNS and CDR2 as SASEGT. The DNA of the CDR3 is TGTGCCAGCAGTCAGTATCCAGGCGGTGTTCAGCCCCAGCATTTT. Protein sequence: CASSQYPGGVQPQHF.